This T cell receptor (beta chain) was obtained from a study of cytotoxic CD8 clonotypes in ibrutinib-treated CLL. Only in-frame clones appear in the TCRdb table, and some are missing; sequencing was by immunoSEQ multiplex PCR. The sample carries some 200,000 clones, roughly 65% recorded once. The CDR3 covers 16 residues. Germline V gives CDR1 LNHNV, CDR2 YYDKDF (reference sequence). The J segment lost 3 bases and the V segment lost 2 bases, leaving 7 bases of the junction unmatched. The V gene is TRBV15, the J gene TRBJ2-7, with 10 positions matching TRBD2. This clonotype was obtained from a human donor with chronic lymphocytic leukemia. Sample: PBMCs, taken after 12 months of ibrutinib treatment. The CDR3 bases are TGTGCCACCAGCAGACACCGTCAGCGGGAGGGCTACGAGCAGTACTTC. Translation gives CATSRHRQREGYEQYF.